Each of the 30 T cell receptor beta chains below was sequenced from the same sample in a study of vaccination and CD4 T cells after COVID-19. TCRdb redid the calling of the PCR reads with MiXCR, one entry per CDR3 protein. The top ten clones hold just over 1% of a sample with around 19,000 distinct CDR3 sequences, less than 80% of them seen once. Material: CD4+ T cells from blood, obtained before SARS-CoV-2 vaccination. The receptors originated from a human donor who had recovered from COVID-19.

The chain has TRBV6-1 and TRBJ1-5, with D unresolved. V was shortened by 3 bases and J by 4 bases, with 13 bases between the two germline ends. Looked up from germline, CDR1 is MNHNS and CDR2 is SASEGT. The CDR3 is 15 amino acids. In nucleotides, the CDR3 is TGTGCCAGCAGTGACCTTAGCCGGAATAATCAGCCCCAGCATTTT. Protein product: CASSDLSRNNQPQHF.

This clonotype was observed a single time. This chain uses TRBV29-1 with TRBJ2-2; D gene unclear. V lost 7 bases and J 2 bases, leaving 14 bases between the germline ends. This CDR3 contains 14 residues. Germline assignment: CDR1 SQVTM and CDR2 ANQGSEA. CDR3 in DNA: TGCAGCGCTCTCCTAGGAGCTAACACCGGGGAGCTGTTTTTT. Protein sequence: CSALLGANTGELFF.

This clonotype has just a few counts. This rearrangement joins TRBV6-1 to TRBJ2-2; D remains unclear. The CDR3 spans 15 residues. Trimming took 7 bases from V and 4 from J, leaving 16 bases between them. The germline V gene has CDR1 MNHNS and CDR2 SASEGT. In nucleotides, the CDR3 is TGTGCCAGCAAAGTTGAGGCCCAGGCCACCGGGGAGCTGTTTTTT. Its protein is CASKVEAQATGELFF.

This clonotype has just a few counts. This chain joins TRBV19 and TRBJ2-2, with D perhaps TRBD1 (6 bases). V gave up 3 bases and J gave up 5 bases, with 10 bases separating them. There are 14 residues in the CDR3. CDR1 and CDR2 (germline): LNHDA, SQIVND (reference sequence). The CDR3 protein is CASSMGAETGELFF. The CDR3 coding sequence is TGTGCCAGTAGTATGGGGGCTGAGACCGGGGAGCTGTTTTTT.

About this clonotype itself: A junction boundary mismatches the germline segment, possibly from a read error. V and J are TRBV7-7 and TRBJ2-1, with D tentatively TRBD1 (5 bases). The CDR3 contains 14 residues. Germline loops: CDR1 SSHAT, CDR2 FNYEAQ (reference sequence). The DNA for the CDR3 is TGTGCTAGCAGTCCGTTGACAGATTACAATGAGCAGTTCTTC. As protein: CASSPLTDYNEQFF.

The rearrangement links TRBV20-1 to TRBJ2-3; D is undetermined. CDR3 length: 13 amino acids. V lost 3 bases to trimming and J lost 2 bases, with 9 bases between them. CDR1 DFQATT and CDR2 SNEGSKA come from the germline V gene (reference sequence). For the CDR3, the DNA is TGCAGTGCTAGTTTAGGATCCACAGATACGCAGTATTTT. Its translation is CSASLGSTDTQYF.

This rearrangement joins TRBV6-1 to TRBJ1-1; D not resolved. V was trimmed by 7 bases and J by 1 base, leaving 7 bases between them. The germline gives CDR1 MNHNS, CDR2 SASEGT. This CDR3 comprises 12 residues. The CDR3 sequence is CASNPRNTEAFF. Written as DNA, the CDR3 is TGTGCCAGCAATCCCAGGAACACTGAAGCTTTCTTT.

This chain uses TRBV29-1 with TRBJ2-3, with TRBD1 identical over 9 bases. Germline-derived CDR1 and CDR2 are SQVTM and ANQGSEA. The length of the CDR3 is 12 residues. The CDR3 DNA follows: TGCACCGGGACAGGGTCCGAGCTAACGCAGTATTTT. Residues: CTGTGSELTQYF.

The V call is TRBV10-3, the J call TRBJ2-5; D possibly uses TRBD1 or TRBD2 (5 bases each). CDR3 length equals 15 residues. V was shortened by 7 bases and J by 3 bases, with 18 bases between the two germline ends. CDR1 is ENHRY and CDR2 is SYGVKD in the germline V gene. CDR3 residues: CAIKPGTGTEETQYF. The DNA of the CDR3 is TGTGCCATCAAGCCAGGGACCGGTACTGAAGAGACCCAGTACTTC.

The chain carries TRBV21-1 and TRBJ2-7. TRBV21-1 is tagged as a pseudogene. The CDR3 spans 16 residues. The CDR3 DNA reads as TGTGCCAGCAGCAAATTTGGTGGCGGTGGGACCTACGAGCAGTACTTC. This sequence encodes CASSKFGGGGTYEQYF.

The CDR3 region is CASSGRTGGREKLFF. The CDR3 nucleotides are TGTGCCAGCAGTGGCAGGACAGGGGGGCGAGAAAAACTGTTTTTT. V usage is TRBV6-4 and J usage is TRBJ1-4; 10 bases are shared with TRBD1. Germline trimming cut 4 bases from V and 8 bases from J; bases unmatched to any gene: 7. The CDR3 runs to 15 residues. Germline loops: CDR1 MRHNA, CDR2 SNTAGT.

The chain uses TRBV24-1 and TRBJ2-1; D tentatively reads TRBD1 or TRBD2 (5 bases each). Germline loops: CDR1 KGHDR, CDR2 SFDVKD. The CDR3 runs to 18 residues. Trimming pared 4 bases from V and 0 bases from J, leaving 18 bases between. For the CDR3, the DNA is TGTGCCACCAGTGACACCCTACGGGGCTTGAGCTCCTACAATGAGCAGTTCTTC. As protein: CATSDTLRGLSSYNEQFF.

V usage is TRBV7-8 and J usage is TRBJ2-3, with D maybe TRBD2 (5 bases). V gave up 6 bases and J gave up 6 bases, with 7 bases separating them. Germline-derived CDR1 and CDR2 are SGHVS and FQNEAQ. The CDR3 is made up of 11 amino acids. Written as DNA, the CDR3 is TGTGCCAGCAGATGGACTGATACGCAGTATTTT. Translated, it gives CASRWTDTQYF.

The chain uses TRBV20-1 and TRBJ1-5; unclear D gene. Trimming stripped 5 bases from V and 3 bases from J, with 11 bases between. The length of the CDR3 is 13 residues. The germline V gene has CDR1 DFQATT and CDR2 SNEGSKA (reference sequence). Here the CDR3 DNA reads TGCAGTGCTCGCCGGGCCTTCAATCAGCCCCAGCATTTT. Its protein is CSARRAFNQPQHF.

In this sample, this clonotype turned up a few times. This chain links TRBV6-1 with TRBJ2-1; 7 nucleotides line up with TRBD1. The J segment lost 0 bases and the V segment lost 6 bases, leaving 5 bases of the junction unmatched. Germline CDR1 MNHNS, CDR2 SASEGT. The CDR3 has 15 residues. CDR3 sequence (DNA): TGTGCCAGCAGCGGACAGGCCGACTCCTACAATGAGCAGTTCTTC. This sequence encodes CASSGQADSYNEQFF.

This clonotype was observed once. This chain uses TRBV4-2 with TRBJ2-1, with a weak D call TRBD2 (6 bases). The CDR3 runs to 14 residues. V gave up 5 bases and J gave up 2 bases, with 10 bases separating them. Germline CDR1 is LGHNA and CDR2 is YNFKEQ. The CDR3 spells CASSERVTYNEQFF. The DNA of the CDR3 is TGTGCCAGCAGCGAGCGGGTTACCTACAATGAGCAGTTCTTC.

The CDR3 is CASSLMGAPGEQYF. Written as DNA, the CDR3 is TGTGCCAGCAGCTTAATGGGGGCTCCGGGAGAGCAGTACTTC. This chain connects TRBV7-9 to TRBJ2-7; D may be TRBD1 (6 bases). V was clipped by 2 bases and J by 7 bases, with 15 bases between them. Per germline, CDR1 SEHNR and CDR2 FQNEAQ (reference sequence). The CDR3 sequence is 14 residues long. The whole variable domain, remainder taken from reference TRBV7-9 and TRBJ2-7, is DTGVSQNPRHKITKRGQNVTFRCDPISEHNRLYWYRQTLGQGPEFLTYFQNEAQLEKSRLLSDRFSAERPKGSFSTLEIQRTEQGDSAMYLCASSLMGAPGEQYFGPGTRLTVT.

V and J are TRBV20-1 and TRBJ2-3, with 8 bases aligning to TRBD2. The CDR3 has 16 residues. V was clipped by 3 bases and J by 1 base; unmatched bases: 9. Germline CDR1 and CDR2: DFQATT and SNEGSKA (reference sequence). This CDR3 is CSARSTREGGTDTQYF. DNA for the CDR3: TGCAGTGCTAGGAGTACCCGGGAGGGGGGCACAGATACGCAGTATTTT.

This clonotype has just a few counts. CDR3 bases: TGTGCCAGCAGTGGGCCGGAGGGCAACTATGGCTACACCTTC. Its protein product is CASSGPEGNYGYTF. The chain employs TRBV2 and TRBJ1-2; D not certain. V was clipped by 4 bases and J by 2 bases, with 11 bases between them. CDR1 is SNHLY, CDR2 FYNNEI, per germline. CDR3 length: 14 amino acids.

This rearrangement joins TRBV6-1 to TRBJ1-2, with TRBD1 identical over 7 bases. The CDR3 is 14 residues long. Germline CDR1 reads MNHNS; CDR2 reads SASEGT. V was pared by 6 bases and J by 4 bases, with 8 bases of the junction left unmatched. This chain's CDR3 is CASSQTGKGYGYTF. The CDR3 DNA follows: TGTGCCAGCAGCCAGACAGGGAAAGGCTATGGCTACACCTTC.

This clonotype is medium-sized within its sample. This chain joins TRBV20-1 and TRBJ1-5; the D gene is possibly TRBD1 (6 bases). The CDR3 is 13 amino acids. Germline loops: CDR1 DFQATT, CDR2 SNEGSKA (reference sequence). The V and J ends lost 0 bases and 7 bases respectively, with 10 bases between them. CDR3 loop: CSARDGGGQPQHF. The CDR3 bases are TGCAGTGCTAGAGATGGGGGGGGCCAGCCCCAGCATTTT.

The chain is built from TRBV19 and TRBJ2-2; the D gene is possibly TRBD2 (5 bases). V gave up 5 bases and J gave up 4 bases, with 17 bases separating them. Germline V CDR1 and CDR2: LNHDA, SQIVND (reference sequence). This CDR3 spans 16 amino acids. This chain's CDR3 is CASSSQRRLFTGELFF. CDR3 nucleotide sequence: TGTGCCAGTAGTTCACAACGGAGGCTTTTCACCGGGGAGCTGTTTTTT.

This clonotype was seen a single time. V and J are TRBV7-9 and TRBJ2-1, with D possibly TRBD1 on 5 matching bases. The germline CDR1 and CDR2 sequences are SEHNR and FQNEAQ (reference sequence). This CDR3 region has 12 residues. The V gene lost 7 bases and the J gene lost 8 bases, with 12 bases spanning the gap. CDR3 coding DNA: TGTGCCAGCACCAACGAAGGGGATGAGCAGTTCTTC. Its protein is CASTNEGDEQFF. Looking up the rest from reference TRBV7-9 and TRBJ2-1 gives the full variable domain: DTGVSQNPRHKITKRGQNVTFRCDPISEHNRLYWYRQTLGQGPEFLTYFQNEAQLEKSRLLSDRFSAERPKGSFSTLEIQRTEQGDSAMYLCASTNEGDEQFFGPGTRLTVL.

The V call is TRBV7-6, the J call TRBJ1-5; D remains ambiguous. The germline V gene encodes CDR1 SGHVS and CDR2 FNYEAQ. The V and J ends lost 3 bases and 3 bases respectively, with 6 bases between them. The CDR3 loop spans 13 amino acids. CDR3 in amino acids: CASSFSDNQPQHF. DNA for the CDR3: TGTGCCAGCAGCTTTTCAGACAATCAGCCCCAGCATTTT.

This clonotype came up a few times. The chain couples TRBV15 to TRBJ2-3; maybe TRBD2 (6 bases). The CDR3 has 16 amino acids. CDR1 LNHNV and CDR2 YYDKDF come from the germline V gene (reference sequence). V lost 1 base to trimming and J lost 6 bases, with 17 bases between them. This CDR3 is CATSRARLGGYDTQYF. The DNA of the CDR3 is TGTGCCACCAGCAGAGCGCGACTAGGTGGATACGATACGCAGTATTTT.

This clonotype was seen a handful of times. J is TRBJ2-6 and V is TRBV6-5; the D is unclear. This CDR3 comprises 22 residues. Trimming took 0 bases from V and 0 from J, leaving 24 bases between them. The V gene's germline CDR1 is MNHEY and CDR2 SVGAGI. CDR3 residues: CASSYSVDGTARLDSGANVLTF. CDR3 DNA: TGTGCCAGCAGTTACTCAGTTGATGGAACGGCACGGTTGGACTCTGGGGCCAACGTCCTGACTTTC.

The chain combines TRBV18 with TRBJ2-5; D perhaps matches TRBD1 (6 bases). Germline assignment: CDR1 KGHSH and CDR2 LQKENI. The CDR3 is made up of 17 amino acids. Trimming cost V 8 bases and J 2 bases, with 24 bases left between them. CDR3 bases: TGTGCCAGCCTACCTGCTACCGGGACAAAAACTCAAGAGACCCAGTACTTC. This gives the protein CASLPATGTKTQETQYF.

The J gene is TRBJ2-3, the V gene TRBV7-8; tentative D call: TRBD2 (6 bases). Trimming removed 5 bases from V and 0 bases from J, with 15 bases in between. Germline-derived CDR1 and CDR2 are SGHVS and FQNEAQ. The CDR3 has 16 residues. DNA of the CDR3: TGTGCCAGCAGCAGGCGGGACTTTTCTAGCACAGATACGCAGTATTTT. Its protein product is CASSRRDFSSTDTQYF.

J is TRBJ2-3 and V is TRBV7-6, with 12 nucleotides matching TRBD2. V lost 1 base, J lost 4 bases, and 3 bases stayed unmatched. Germline values: CDR1 SGHVS, CDR2 FNYEAQ. The CDR3 extends over 16 amino acids. Here the CDR3 DNA reads TGTGCCAGCAGCTTAGAGGCTAGCGGGAGGGCAGATACGCAGTATTTT. Protein: CASSLEASGRADTQYF.

This clonotype turned up a few times. The rearrangement uses TRBV28 and TRBJ2-2; D unresolved. CDR3 size: 14 residues. Trimming took off 6 bases at V and 5 bases at J, with 13 bases between the two ends. The germline CDR1 and CDR2 sequences are MDHEN and SYDVKM. The CDR3 reads CASRGRAGTGELFF. The DNA for the CDR3 is TGTGCCAGCAGGGGCCGGGCAGGAACCGGGGAGCTGTTTTTT.